This T cell receptor beta chain was recorded in a study of blood T cell repertoires in COVID-19. The ends lost 3 bases at V and 8 bases at J; junction bases unmatched: 6. Germline V gene sequence: CDR1 SGHRS, CDR2 YFSETQ. CDR3 length: 15 amino acids. The table came from immunoSEQ multiplex PCR; TCRdb's copy has only in-frame clones and leaves some out. The sample comprises approximately 170,000 clones, roughly 86% of which are singletons, and roughly 2.4% rests with the top ten. This clone appeared a few times. The specimen was peripheral blood. This TCR derives from a woman aged 80 or over with COVID-19, enrolled during active disease. The V and J genes are TRBV5-1 and TRBJ2-1; TRBD2 matches 12 bases. The CDR3 DNA sequence: TGCGCCAGCAGCTATGGACTAGCGGGATTGGATGAGCAGTTCTTC. Protein sequence: CASSYGLAGLDEQFF. Looking up the rest from reference TRBV5-1 and TRBJ2-1 gives the full variable domain: KAGVTQTPRYLIKTRGQQVTLSCSPISGHRSVSWYQQTPGQGLQFLFEYFSETQRNKGNFPGRFSGRQFSNSRSEMNVSTLELGDSALYLCASSYGLAGLDEQFFGPGTRLTVL.